This T cell receptor (beta chain) was captured in a study of blood T cell repertoires in COVID-19. Sequencing used immunoSEQ multiplex PCR; TCRdb keeps in-frame clones, though not all of them. This table holds 150,000 to 200,000 clones, over 75% found once. Germline V lookup: CDR1 MNHNY, CDR2 SVGAGI (reference sequence). There are 15 residues in the CDR3. The V gene end was trimmed by 6 bases and the J gene end by 7 bases; junction bases not matched to a gene: 9. The sequenced material came from PBMCs or T cells enriched from blood (not recorded which). The clonotype originates from a woman aged 18-30 years who had recovered from COVID-19. The chain recombines TRBV6-6 with TRBJ2-5; 12 bases map to TRBD2. The CDR3 protein is CASSPWTSGIVTQYF. CDR3 DNA: TGTGCCAGCAGCCCCTGGACTAGCGGGATCGTGACCCAGTACTTC.